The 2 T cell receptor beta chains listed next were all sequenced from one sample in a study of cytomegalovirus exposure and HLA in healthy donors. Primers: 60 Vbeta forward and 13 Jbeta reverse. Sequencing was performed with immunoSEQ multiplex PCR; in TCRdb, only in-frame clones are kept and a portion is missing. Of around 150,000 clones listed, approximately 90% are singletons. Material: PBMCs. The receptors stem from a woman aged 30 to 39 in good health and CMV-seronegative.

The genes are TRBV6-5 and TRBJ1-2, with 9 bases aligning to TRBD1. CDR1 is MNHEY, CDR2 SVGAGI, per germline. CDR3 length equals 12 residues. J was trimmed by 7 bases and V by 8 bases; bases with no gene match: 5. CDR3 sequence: CASWTGVSGYTF. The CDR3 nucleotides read TGTGCCAGCTGGACAGGGGTATCTGGCTACACCTTC.

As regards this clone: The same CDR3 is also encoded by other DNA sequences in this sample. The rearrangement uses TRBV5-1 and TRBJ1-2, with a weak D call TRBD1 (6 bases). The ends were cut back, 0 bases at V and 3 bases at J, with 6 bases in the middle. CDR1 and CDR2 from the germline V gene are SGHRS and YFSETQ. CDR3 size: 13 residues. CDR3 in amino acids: CASSLDRDYGYTF. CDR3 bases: TGCGCCAGCAGCTTGGACAGGGACTATGGCTACACCTTC.